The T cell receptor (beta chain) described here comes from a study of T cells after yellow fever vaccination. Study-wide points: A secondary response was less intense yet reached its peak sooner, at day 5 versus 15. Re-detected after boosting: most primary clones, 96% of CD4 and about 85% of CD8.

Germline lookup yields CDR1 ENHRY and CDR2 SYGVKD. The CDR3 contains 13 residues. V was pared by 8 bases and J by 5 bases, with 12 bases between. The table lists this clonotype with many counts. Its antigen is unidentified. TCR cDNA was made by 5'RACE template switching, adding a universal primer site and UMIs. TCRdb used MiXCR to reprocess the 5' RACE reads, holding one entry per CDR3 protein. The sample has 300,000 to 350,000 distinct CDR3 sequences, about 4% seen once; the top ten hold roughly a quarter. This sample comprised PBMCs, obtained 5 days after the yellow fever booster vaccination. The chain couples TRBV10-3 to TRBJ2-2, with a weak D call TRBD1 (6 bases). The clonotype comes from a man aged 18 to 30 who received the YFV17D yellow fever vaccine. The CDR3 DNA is TGTGCCATCCAGGGGCGCTGGACCGGGGAGCTGTTTTTT. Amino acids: CAIQGRWTGELFF.